This record covers a single T cell receptor beta chain. Its cognate antigen is unknown. The CDR3 extends over 13 amino acids. Germline V gives CDR1 SGHTA, CDR2 FQGNSA. This record comes from a study of blood T cells in healthy people across ages. Broader study findings: One million T cells yielded diversity estimates that were considered underestimates. Possibly confounding the expanded clonotype changes was the fact that donor CMV status was unknown. Significant beta diversity loss was already apparent by age about 39, declining roughly linearly.

A second 7 to 11 cycle PCR used barcoded and J-beta primers. TCRdb called the 5' RACE reads again in MiXCR, with one record for every CDR3 protein. The sample comprises 500,000 to 600,000 distinct CDR3 sequences, about 25% of which are singletons, and around a sixth rests with the top ten. The chain links TRBV7-2 to TRBJ2-5; D possibly corresponds to TRBD1 (6 bases). The end of the DNA aligns better with TRBJ2-1, so the J call may be wrong. The sequenced material came from blood. This clonotype originated in a woman in her sixties or seventies in good health. CDR3 sequence reads: CASSFHRENEQFF. The DNA for the CDR3 is TGTGCCAGCAGCTTCCACAGGGAGAATGAGCAGTTCTTC.